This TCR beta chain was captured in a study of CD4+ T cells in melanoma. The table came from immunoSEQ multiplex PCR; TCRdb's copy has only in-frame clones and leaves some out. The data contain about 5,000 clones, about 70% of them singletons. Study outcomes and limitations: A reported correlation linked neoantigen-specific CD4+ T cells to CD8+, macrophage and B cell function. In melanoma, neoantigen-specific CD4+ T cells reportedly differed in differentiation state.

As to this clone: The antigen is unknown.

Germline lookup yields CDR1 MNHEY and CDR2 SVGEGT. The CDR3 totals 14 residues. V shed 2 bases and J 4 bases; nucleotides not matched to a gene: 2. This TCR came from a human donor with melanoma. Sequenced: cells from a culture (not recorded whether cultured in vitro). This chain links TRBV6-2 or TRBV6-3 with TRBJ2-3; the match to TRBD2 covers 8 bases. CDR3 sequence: CASSYIGGADTQYF. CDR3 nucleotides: TGTGCCAGCAGTTACATCGGGGGGGCAGATACGCAGTATTTT.